These 25 T cell receptor beta chains were sequenced from one sample in a study of cytomegalovirus exposure and HLA in healthy donors (dated by TCRdb to the late 2010s). The library was built by means of the immunoSEQ multiplex PCR assay. For the multiplex PCR, a mixture combining 60 forward primers for TCR Vbeta segments and 13 reverse primers for TCR Jbeta segments was used. TCRdb holds this immuneACCESS table with in-frame rearrangements only. Some clones are missing; in checked studies, unresolved V genes explain under half, and the rest has no known cause. Recorded for this sample are roughly 180,000 clones; over 65% of them occurred a single time. The top ten clonotypes cover roughly 1.5% of the sample. Specimen: PBMCs. The receptor source for this set is a young man in good health and CMV-seronegative.

The chain carries TRBV30 and TRBJ2-7, with a weak D call TRBD2 (6 bases). The CDR3 is made up of 11 amino acids. V gave up 3 bases and J gave up 6 bases, with 9 bases separating them. Germline V CDR1 and CDR2: GTSNPN, SVGIG (reference sequence). CDR3 residues: CAWRGGTEQYF. DNA for the CDR3: TGTGCCTGGAGGGGGGGTACCGAGCAGTACTTC.

The chain combines TRBV5-4 with TRBJ2-1; 8 bases line up with TRBD2. The length of the CDR3 is 15 residues. The trim removed 2 bases at V and 6 bases at J, leaving 7 bases unmatched. CDR1 SGHNT and CDR2 YYREEE come from the germline V gene (reference sequence). The CDR3 DNA is TGTGCCAGCAGCTTTTTCGGGAGGGGTCGCAATGAGCAGTTCTTC. It is translated as CASSFFGRGRNEQFF.

This chain connects TRBV7-8 to TRBJ2-5, with D possibly matching TRBD2 (5 bases). The CDR3 runs 13 residues. The V end lost 5 bases, the J end lost 7 bases, and 14 bases lay between the germline ends. Looked up from germline, CDR1 is SGHVS and CDR2 is FQNEAQ. The CDR3: CASSAAGRATQYF. The DNA of the CDR3 is TGTGCCAGCAGCGCCGCGGGTCGAGCGACCCAGTACTTC.

The chain is built from TRBV29-1 and TRBJ2-6; TRBD1 matches at 7 bases. The CDR3 is 18 amino acids. Germline V gives CDR1 SQVTM, CDR2 ANQGSEA. J gave up 4 bases and V 0 bases, and 12 bases lay outside the gene matches. In DNA, the CDR3 is TGCAGCGTTGAAGATATGGAACAGGGGAGTTCCGGGGCCAACGTCCTGACTTTC. Protein sequence: CSVEDMEQGSSGANVLTF.

The rearrangement links TRBV30 to TRBJ2-3; a possible D gene is TRBD1 (6 bases). Deletions cut 5 bases from V and 5 bases from J, with 17 bases between. Looked up from germline, CDR1 is GTSNPN and CDR2 is SVGIG (reference sequence). This CDR3 spans 14 amino acids. The CDR3 bases are TGTGCCTGGGAAGGGGGAGTCTTTAGAGATACGCAGTATTTT. It yields the protein CAWEGGVFRDTQYF. The full variable domain, in which reference TRBV30 and TRBJ2-3 provide the parts outside the CDR3, is SQTIHQWPATLVQPVGSPLSLECTVEGTSNPNLYWYRQAAGRGLQLLFYSVGIGQISSEVPQNLSASRPQDRQFILSSKKLLLSDSGFYLCAWEGGVFRDTQYFGPGTRLTVL.

This sequence joins TRBV7-8 and TRBJ1-2, with a tentative D call TRBD1 (6 bases). Germline V gives CDR1 SGHVS, CDR2 FQNEAQ. V was trimmed by 5 bases and J by 1 base, leaving 17 bases between them. CDR3 length equals 16 residues. Written as DNA, the CDR3 is TGTGCCAGCAGCGCTCGGGGGGACACTTTTAACTATGGCTACACCTTC. Amino acid sequence: CASSARGDTFNYGYTF.

V and J are TRBV5-1 and TRBJ1-1; 7 bases align to TRBD1. The V gene end was trimmed by 3 bases and the J gene end by 7 bases; junction bases not matched to a gene: 9. This CDR3 is built from 14 residues. Germline-derived CDR1 and CDR2 are SGHRS and YFSETQ. The CDR3 sequence: CASSSTGSFGEAFF. In DNA form, the CDR3 reads TGCGCCAGCAGCTCGACAGGGAGTTTTGGTGAAGCTTTCTTT.

This clone was counted between two and nine times. The chain is built from TRBV19 and TRBJ2-5; a possible D gene is TRBD1 (6 bases). This CDR3 comprises 14 residues. The germline V gene has CDR1 LNHDA and CDR2 SQIVND (reference sequence). The V end lost 0 bases, the J end lost 4 bases, and 9 bases lay between the germline ends. The CDR3, as DNA: TGTGCCAGTAGTATAGAACAGGGTGGAGAGACCCAGTACTTC. Amino acids: CASSIEQGGETQYF.

V is TRBV19 and J is TRBJ2-1; D might be TRBD2 (5 bases). V lost 3 bases and J lost 0, with 6 bases in between. The CDR3 extends over 14 amino acids. From germline, CDR1 is LNHDA and CDR2 SQIVND (reference sequence). In DNA, the CDR3 is TGTGCCAGTAGTATGGGAGACTCCTACAATGAGCAGTTCTTC. This encodes CASSMGDSYNEQFF.

This clone was detected only a few times. This chain joins TRBV27 and TRBJ1-1, with D perhaps TRBD1 (5 bases). V lost 0 bases and J 1 base, leaving 6 bases between the germline ends. Germline V gene data show CDR1 as MNHEY and CDR2 as SMNVEV (reference sequence). This CDR3 is 14 amino acids long. For the CDR3, the DNA is TGTGCCAGCAGTTTATCGGGGGGGAACACTGAAGCTTTCTTT. This translates into CASSLSGGNTEAFF.

The chain combines TRBV6-5 with TRBJ1-5, with D perhaps matching TRBD1 (6 bases). V gave up 6 bases and J gave up 6 bases, with 15 bases separating them. This CDR3 comprises 14 residues. CDR1 is MNHEY and CDR2 is SVGAGI in the germline V gene. The CDR3 loop reads CASSRYRVGQPQHF. CDR3 DNA: TGTGCCAGCAGCCGTTACAGGGTCGGTCAGCCCCAGCATTTT.

The chain is built from TRBV5-4 and TRBJ2-2; D is perhaps TRBD2 (5 bases). Per germline, CDR1 SGHNT and CDR2 YYREEE (reference sequence). The CDR3 loop spans 16 amino acids. The V end lost 4 bases, the J end lost 1 base, and 14 bases lay between the germline ends. In DNA, the CDR3 is TGTGCCAGCAGCCCCAGGACTCGAAGGAACACCGGGGAGCTGTTTTTT. Amino acids: CASSPRTRRNTGELFF.

The chain combines TRBV13 with TRBJ1-1; 7 bases fit TRBD1. Germline CDR1 reads PRHDT; CDR2 reads FYEKMQ (reference sequence). CDR3 length: 12 residues. J gave up 11 bases and V 3 bases, and 6 bases lay outside the gene matches. The CDR3 DNA sequence: TGTGCCAGCAGCTTCAAGGGGGCAGGGGCTTTCTTT. It is translated as CASSFKGAGAFF.

The chain joins TRBV7-9 to TRBJ1-6; no reliable D call. Germline V gene data show CDR1 as SEHNR and CDR2 as FQNEAQ (reference sequence). CDR3 length: 15 residues. V was shortened by 5 bases and J by 7 bases, with 15 bases between the two germline ends. The DNA of the CDR3 is TGTGCCAGCAGCGCGTGGACTGATTCAAATTCACCCCTCCACTTT. It specifies CASSAWTDSNSPLHF.

V gene TRBV6-5 combines with J gene TRBJ1-2, with D maybe TRBD1 (6 bases). The CDR3 has 14 amino acids. Germline V gives CDR1 MNHEY, CDR2 SVGAGI. With 6 bases removed from V and 6 bases from J, the gap between germline ends came to 17 bases. CDR3 protein: CASSLHRTENGYTF. The CDR3 coding sequence is TGTGCCAGCAGCTTACATCGGACAGAAAATGGCTACACCTTC.

The chain joins TRBV27 to TRBJ2-7, with 13 bases matching TRBD2. Germline assignment: CDR1 MNHEY and CDR2 SMNVEV (reference sequence). Germline trimming cut 11 bases from V and 2 bases from J; bases unmatched to any gene: 3. The CDR3 is made up of 13 amino acids. This CDR3 reads CAVGTSGAYEQYF. The CDR3, as DNA: TGTGCCGTCGGGACTAGCGGGGCCTACGAGCAGTACTTC.

The chain joins TRBV27 to TRBJ1-4; 7 nucleotides line up with TRBD1. V lost 5 bases, J lost 1 base, and 4 bases stayed unmatched. The length of the CDR3 is 15 residues. Germline CDR1 MNHEY, CDR2 SMNVEV (reference sequence). The CDR3 protein is CASSTGVGTNEKLFF. In nucleotides, the CDR3 is TGTGCCAGCAGTACAGGGGTAGGAACTAATGAAAAACTGTTTTTT.

This clone came up once. The chain uses TRBV4-1 and TRBJ2-7, with D possibly TRBD1 on 6 matching bases. The CDR3 is made up of 16 amino acids. Deletions cut 0 bases from V and 0 bases from J, with 12 bases between. The germline CDR1 and CDR2 sequences are MGHRA and YSYEKL. The CDR3 DNA follows: TGCGCCAGCAGCCAAGATCAGGGGTCCTACTCCTACGAGCAGTACTTC. Translation: CASSQDQGSYSYEQYF.

The chain employs TRBV6-1 and TRBJ2-7; D possibly corresponds to TRBD2 (5 bases). The CDR3 consists of 11 residues. Trimming removed 7 bases at V and 9 bases at J, with 13 bases between. CDR1 and CDR2 from the germline V gene are MNHNS and SASEGT. CDR3 sequence (DNA): TGTGCCAGCACTATGCTCGGGGTGCAGTACTTC. This gives the protein CASTMLGVQYF.

The CDR3 loop reads CAWSVRSRQETQYF. DNA of the CDR3: TGTGCCTGGAGTGTACGGTCGAGACAAGAGACCCAGTACTTC. This sequence joins TRBV30 and TRBJ2-5; D is unclear. This CDR3 has 14 residues. Deletions cut 0 bases from V and 2 bases from J, with 10 bases between. Germline V CDR1 and CDR2: GTSNPN, SVGIG (reference sequence).

This clone came up a few times. V usage is TRBV6-4 and J usage is TRBJ1-2, with D perhaps matching TRBD1 (5 bases). Trimming took 3 bases from V and 0 from J, leaving 14 bases between them. Per germline, CDR1 MRHNA and CDR2 SNTAGT. CDR3 length: 16 amino acids. The CDR3 spells CASSEIPGNPNYGYTF. The CDR3 DNA is TGTGCCAGCAGTGAAATCCCAGGGAACCCTAACTATGGCTACACCTTC.

The rearrangement links TRBV9 to TRBJ2-5; possibly TRBD1 for D (6 bases). Germline V CDR1 and CDR2: SGDLS, YYNGEE. Trimming pared 3 bases from V and 4 bases from J, leaving 16 bases between. CDR3 length: 15 residues. CDR3 loop: CASSAHGGGTETQYF. The CDR3 DNA is TGTGCCAGCAGCGCCCACGGTGGGGGCACAGAGACCCAGTACTTC.

This chain connects TRBV19 to TRBJ2-1; 11 positions agree with TRBD2. Trimming cost V 0 bases and J 2 bases; bases outside gene matches: 0. CDR3 length equals 16 residues. The V gene's germline CDR1 is LNHDA and CDR2 SQIVND (reference sequence). The CDR3 is CASSIELAGAYNEQFF. The CDR3 bases are TGTGCCAGTAGTATAGAACTAGCGGGAGCCTACAATGAGCAGTTCTTC.

CDR3 loop: CASSWRWDSPYEQYF. CDR3 nucleotides: TGTGCCAGCAGCTGGAGATGGGACAGCCCCTACGAGCAGTACTTC. V gene TRBV7-8 combines with J gene TRBJ2-7, with 7 bases identical to TRBD1. The CDR3 is 15 residues long. Germline V gene sequence: CDR1 SGHVS, CDR2 FQNEAQ. V was clipped by 4 bases and J by 2 bases; unmatched bases: 8. The entire variable domain, with the rest obtained from reference TRBV7-8 and TRBJ2-7, is as follows: GAGVSQSPRYKVAKRGQDVALRCDPISGHVSLFWYQQALGQGPEFLTYFQNEAQLDKSGLPSDRFFAERPEGSVSTLKIQRTQQEDSAVYLCASSWRWDSPYEQYFGPGTRLTVT.

The chain combines TRBV27 with TRBJ2-1; 12 bases are a match to TRBD2. Germline loops: CDR1 MNHEY, CDR2 SMNVEV (reference sequence). V shed 4 bases and J 7 bases; nucleotides not matched to a gene: 11. The CDR3 covers 17 residues. The CDR3 DNA sequence: TGTGCCAGCAGTTACTCAACTAGCGGGAGGATATTGAATGAGCAGTTCTTC. Amino acid sequence: CASSYSTSGRILNEQFF.